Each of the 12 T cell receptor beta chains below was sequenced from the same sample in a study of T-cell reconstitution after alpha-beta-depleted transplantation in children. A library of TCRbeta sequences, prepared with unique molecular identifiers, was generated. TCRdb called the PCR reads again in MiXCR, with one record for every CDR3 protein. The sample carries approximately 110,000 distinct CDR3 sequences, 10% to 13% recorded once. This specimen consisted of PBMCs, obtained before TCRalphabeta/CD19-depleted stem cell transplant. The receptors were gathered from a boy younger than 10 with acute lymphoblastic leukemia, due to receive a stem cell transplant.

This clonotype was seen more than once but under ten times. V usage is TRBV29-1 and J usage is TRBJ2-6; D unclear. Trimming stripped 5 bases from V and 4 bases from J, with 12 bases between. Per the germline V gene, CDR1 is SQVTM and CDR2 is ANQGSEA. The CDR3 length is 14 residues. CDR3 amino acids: CSVTVGSGANVLTF. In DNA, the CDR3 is TGCAGCGTTACGGTAGGGTCCGGGGCCAACGTCCTGACTTTC.

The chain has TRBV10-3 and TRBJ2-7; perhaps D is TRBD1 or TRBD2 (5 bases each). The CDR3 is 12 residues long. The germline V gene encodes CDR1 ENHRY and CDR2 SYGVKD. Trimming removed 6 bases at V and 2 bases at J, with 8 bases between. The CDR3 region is CAISRDAYEQYF. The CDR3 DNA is TGTGCCATCAGCCGGGACGCCTACGAGCAGTACTTC.

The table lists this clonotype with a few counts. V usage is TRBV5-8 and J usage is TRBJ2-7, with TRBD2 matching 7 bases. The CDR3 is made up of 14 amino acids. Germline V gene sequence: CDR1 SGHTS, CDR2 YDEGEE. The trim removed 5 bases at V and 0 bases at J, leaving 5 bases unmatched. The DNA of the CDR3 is TGTGCCAGCAGTTCTAGCGGATACTCCTACGAGCAGTACTTC. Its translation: CASSSSGYSYEQYF.

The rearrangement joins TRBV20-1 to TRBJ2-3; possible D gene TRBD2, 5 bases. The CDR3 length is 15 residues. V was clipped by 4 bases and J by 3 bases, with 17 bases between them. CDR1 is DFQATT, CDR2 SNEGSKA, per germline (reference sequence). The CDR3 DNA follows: TGCAGTGCTATATTATTGGGTGGGAGTACAGATACGCAGTATTTT. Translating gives CSAILLGGSTDTQYF.

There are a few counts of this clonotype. The CDR3 sequence is CASSRQGGSWEFF. The CDR3 DNA is TGTGCCAGCAGCCGGCAGGGCGGGAGTTGGGAGTTCTTC. The chain combines TRBV19 with TRBJ2-1, with 7 bases aligning to TRBD2. Germline-derived CDR1 and CDR2 are LNHDA and SQIVND (reference sequence). This CDR3 comprises 13 residues. V was clipped by 9 bases and J by 14 bases; unmatched bases: 16.

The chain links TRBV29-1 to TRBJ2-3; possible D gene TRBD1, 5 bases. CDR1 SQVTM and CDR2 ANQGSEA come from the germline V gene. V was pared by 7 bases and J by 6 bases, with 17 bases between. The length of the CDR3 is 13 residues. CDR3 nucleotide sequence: TGCAGCGAGACGACAGATCGCCGGGATACGCAGTATTTT. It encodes CSETTDRRDTQYF.

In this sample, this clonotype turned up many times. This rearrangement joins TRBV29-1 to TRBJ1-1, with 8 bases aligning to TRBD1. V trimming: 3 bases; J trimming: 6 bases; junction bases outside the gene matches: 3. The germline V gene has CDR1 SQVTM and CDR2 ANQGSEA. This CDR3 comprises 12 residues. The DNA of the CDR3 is TGCAGCGTTGACCCGACAGGGGCTGAAGCTTTCTTT. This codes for CSVDPTGAEAFF.

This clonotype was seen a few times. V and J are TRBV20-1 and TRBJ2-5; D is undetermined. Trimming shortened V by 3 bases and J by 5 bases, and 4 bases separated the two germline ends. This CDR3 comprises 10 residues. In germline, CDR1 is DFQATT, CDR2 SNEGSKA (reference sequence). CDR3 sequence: CSASHETQYF. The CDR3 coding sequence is TGCAGTGCTAGTCATGAGACCCAGTACTTC.

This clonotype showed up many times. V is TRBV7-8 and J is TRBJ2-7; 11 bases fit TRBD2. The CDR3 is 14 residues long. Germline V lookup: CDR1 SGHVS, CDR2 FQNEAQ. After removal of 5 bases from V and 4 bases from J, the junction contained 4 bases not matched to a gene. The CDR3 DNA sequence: TGTGCCAGCAGCCTGGGACTAGCGGTATACGAGCAGTACTTC. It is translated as CASSLGLAVYEQYF.

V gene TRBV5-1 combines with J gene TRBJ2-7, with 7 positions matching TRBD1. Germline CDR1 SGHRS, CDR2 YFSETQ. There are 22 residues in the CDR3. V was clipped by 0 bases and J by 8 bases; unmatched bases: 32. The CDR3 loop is CASSLALRDSNSRYSDRRKQYF. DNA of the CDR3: TGCGCCAGCAGCTTGGCTCTCCGGGACAGCAACTCACGGTACTCCGATCGACGGAAGCAGTACTTC.

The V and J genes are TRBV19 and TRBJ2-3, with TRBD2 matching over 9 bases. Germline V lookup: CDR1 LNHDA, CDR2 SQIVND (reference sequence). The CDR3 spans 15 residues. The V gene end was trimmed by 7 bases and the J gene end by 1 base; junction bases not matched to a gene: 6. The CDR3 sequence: CASTDRGRGTDTQYF. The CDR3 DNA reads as TGTGCCAGTACTGATCGCGGGAGGGGCACAGATACGCAGTATTTT.

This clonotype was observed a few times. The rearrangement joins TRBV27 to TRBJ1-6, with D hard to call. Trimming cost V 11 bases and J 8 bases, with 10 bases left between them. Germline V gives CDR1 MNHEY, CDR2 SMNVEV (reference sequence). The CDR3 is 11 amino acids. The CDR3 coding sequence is TGTGCCTCTCAGAGGGATTCACCCCTCCACTTT. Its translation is CASQRDSPLHF.